Presented here are 29 T cell receptor beta chains from one specimen sequenced in a study of shared clonotypes between healthy human individuals. Profiling relied on immunoSEQ multiplex PCR, and the TCRdb table lists in-frame clones only, not all of them. Among around 2.3 million clones listed, approximately 95% were seen once. Sample: naive CD4+ T cells sorted from blood. Subset denoted: CD45RA+ positively selected. The receptors come from a man aged 18 to 30 in good health.

V usage is TRBV7-9 and J usage is TRBJ2-2, with 7 nucleotides matching TRBD2. Germline trimming cut 5 bases from V and 6 bases from J; bases unmatched to any gene: 6. This CDR3 contains 14 residues. Per germline, CDR1 SEHNR and CDR2 FQNEAQ (reference sequence). CDR3 DNA: TGTGCCAGCAGCAGGGCGGGAGCACCCGGGGAGCTGTTTTTT. Amino acids: CASSRAGAPGELFF.

V and J are TRBV30 and TRBJ1-1; tentatively, D is TRBD1 (6 bases). Trimming pared 0 bases from V and 4 bases from J, leaving 18 bases between. Per the germline V gene, CDR1 is GTSNPN and CDR2 is SVGIG (reference sequence). The CDR3 has 16 residues. The CDR3 spells CAWSVRLGGRGTEAFF. Written as DNA, the CDR3 is TGTGCCTGGAGTGTCCGCTTAGGGGGACGGGGCACTGAAGCTTTCTTT.

A word on this clone: The junction shows a germline mismatch at one end, possibly a read error. The chain employs TRBV4-2 and TRBJ2-2; D may be TRBD2 (6 bases). The CDR3 totals 15 residues. CDR1 is LGHNA and CDR2 is YNFKEQ in the germline V gene. CDR3 sequence reads: CASSQDWTPTGGLFF. For the CDR3, the DNA is TGTGCCAGCAGCCAAGATTGGACTCCAACCGGGGGGCTGTTTTTT.

The chain links TRBV4-1 to TRBJ2-1, with TRBD2 matching 8 bases. The germline V gene encodes CDR1 MGHRA and CDR2 YSYEKL. The CDR3 spans 18 residues. V trimming: 5 bases; J trimming: 3 bases; junction bases outside the gene matches: 15. CDR3 bases: TGCGCCAGCAGCTCATATGAAGGGAGTAGCGGGGTCTACAATGAGCAGTTCTTC. Translation: CASSSYEGSSGVYNEQFF.

The rearrangement links TRBV5-8 to TRBJ2-7, with D possibly TRBD1 on 6 matching bases. CDR1 and CDR2 from the germline V gene are SGHTS and YDEGEE. CDR3 length: 15 residues. V was shortened by 1 base and J by 0 bases, with 11 bases between the two germline ends. CDR3 region: CASSLRGIISYEQYF. In DNA, the CDR3 is TGTGCCAGCAGCTTGAGGGGGATCATCTCCTACGAGCAGTACTTC.

A remark on this clone: Other DNA sequences in the sample encode the same CDR3. This chain joins TRBV6-1 and TRBJ2-3; tentatively, D is TRBD2 (5 bases). V was cut by 4 bases and J by 0 bases, with 11 bases left in between. Germline lookup yields CDR1 MNHNS and CDR2 SASEGT. The CDR3 extends over 15 amino acids. Written as DNA, the CDR3 is TGTGCCAGCAGTGGTGGACTGTTCAGCACAGATACGCAGTATTTT. Its translation: CASSGGLFSTDTQYF.

The CDR3: CASSPGQGHEKLFF. The CDR3 nucleotides are TGTGCCAGCAGCCCGGGACAGGGTCATGAAAAACTGTTTTTT. The chain joins TRBV2 to TRBJ1-4; 9 bases agree with TRBD1. Trimming took 6 bases from V and 6 from J; bases not matched to a gene: 5. CDR1 is SNHLY and CDR2 is FYNNEI in the germline V gene. The CDR3 extends over 14 amino acids.

A few counts support this clone. Other DNA sequences of this sample code for an identical CDR3. The chain employs TRBV30 and TRBJ2-2; the D gene is possibly TRBD1 (5 bases). V dropped 5 bases and J dropped 1 base, with 5 bases sitting between them. CDR1 is GTSNPN, CDR2 SVGIG, per germline (reference sequence). The length of the CDR3 is 12 residues. CDR3 DNA: TGTGCCTGGGGACAGAACACCGGGGAGCTGTTTTTT. It yields the protein CAWGQNTGELFF. Full variable domain (rest looked up from reference TRBV30 and TRBJ2-2): SQTIHQWPATLVQPVGSPLSLECTVEGTSNPNLYWYRQAAGRGLQLLFYSVGIGQISSEVPQNLSASRPQDRQFILSSKKLLLSDSGFYLCAWGQNTGELFFGEGSRLTVL.

The chain couples TRBV16 to TRBJ2-7, with TRBD2 as a possible D gene (5 bases). Trimming shortened V by 4 bases and J by 4 bases, and 14 bases separated the two germline ends. Looked up from germline, CDR1 is KGHSY and CDR2 is FQNENV. The CDR3 covers 14 residues. The CDR3 DNA follows: TGTGCCAGCAGCCCTGGAGGAGATCGGTACGAGCAGTACTTC. Protein sequence: CASSPGGDRYEQYF.

Only one count was recorded for this clone. The chain carries TRBV27 and TRBJ1-5; D is undetermined. The CDR3 has 14 amino acids. CDR1 MNHEY and CDR2 SMNVEV come from the germline V gene (reference sequence). V gave up 3 bases and J gave up 5 bases, with 11 bases separating them. The CDR3: CASSFRSGDQPQHF. The CDR3 nucleotides are TGTGCCAGCAGTTTTCGTTCCGGCGATCAGCCCCAGCATTTT.

In the case of this clone: The junction and the germline gene differ at one end; a read error may be behind it. This chain links TRBV7-7 with TRBJ2-2, with no clear D. The germline CDR1 and CDR2 sequences are SSHAT and FNYEAQ (reference sequence). The CDR3 covers 14 residues. The CDR3 DNA sequence: TGTGCTAGCAGCCCCATGGACAACACCGGGGAGCTGTTTTTT. It specifies CASSPMDNTGELFF. Full variable domain (remainder filled in from reference TRBV7-7 and TRBJ2-2): GAGVSQSPRYKVTKRGQDVTLRCDPISSHATLYWYQQALGQGPEFLTYFNYEAQPDKSGLPSDRFSAERPEGSISTLTIQRTEQRDSAMYRCASSPMDNTGELFFGEGSRLTVL.

J is TRBJ1-1 and V is TRBV6-6; tentative D call: TRBD1 (5 bases). The CDR3 covers 14 residues. Trimming took 2 bases from V and 5 from J, leaving 12 bases between them. The V gene's germline CDR1 is MNHNY and CDR2 SVGAGI (reference sequence). This chain's CDR3 is CASSYPGRGTEAFF. CDR3 DNA sequence: TGTGCCAGCAGTTACCCAGGGCGGGGAACTGAAGCTTTCTTT.

This chain links TRBV5-6 with TRBJ2-7, with TRBD2 matching 15 bases. The CDR3 spans 16 residues. The V and J ends lost 4 bases and 6 bases, in that order; junction bases with no gene match: 8. Looked up from germline, CDR1 is SGHDT and CDR2 is YYEEEE. The CDR3 loop is CASSPPGLAGGGEQYF. CDR3 DNA sequence: TGTGCCAGCAGCCCCCCGGGACTAGCGGGAGGAGGCGAGCAGTACTTC.

The rearrangement joins TRBV28 to TRBJ2-7; D is unclear. V lost 7 bases and J lost 6, with 19 bases in between. Germline values: CDR1 MDHEN, CDR2 SYDVKM. This CDR3 is built from 14 residues. DNA of the CDR3: TGTGCCAGCACACGAGGTGACCTACCTAGCGAGCAGTACTTC. It specifies CASTRGDLPSEQYF.

The chain couples TRBV27 to TRBJ2-3, with 8 bases matching TRBD2. V lost 5 bases, J lost 4 bases, and 11 bases stayed unmatched. CDR1 and CDR2 from the germline V gene are MNHEY and SMNVEV (reference sequence). The CDR3 runs 16 residues. The DNA of the CDR3 is TGTGCCAGCAGTCCCTGGATTAGCGGGACGGCAGATACGCAGTATTTT. Encoded protein: CASSPWISGTADTQYF.

V usage is TRBV6-6 and J usage is TRBJ2-4; the D call may be TRBD1 or TRBD2 (5 bases each). The V and J ends lost 2 bases and 7 bases respectively, with 9 bases between them. This CDR3 region has 13 residues. The germline CDR1 and CDR2 sequences are MNHNY and SVGAGI (reference sequence). The CDR3 protein is CASSYGGANIQYF. The CDR3 DNA follows: TGTGCCAGCAGTTACGGGGGAGCCAACATTCAGTACTTC.

V gene TRBV11-3 combines with J gene TRBJ2-1; D is possibly TRBD1 (5 bases). Trimming cost V 4 bases and J 1 base, with 17 bases left between them. The germline gives CDR1 SGHNT, CDR2 YENEEA. The CDR3 covers 17 residues. CDR3 sequence reads: CASSSEVWGESYNEQFF. The CDR3 region has the DNA TGTGCCAGCAGCTCAGAAGTCTGGGGCGAGTCCTACAATGAGCAGTTCTTC.

The chain employs TRBV7-9 and TRBJ1-1, with D maybe TRBD1 (5 bases). Trimming pared 1 base from V and 5 bases from J, leaving 14 bases between. CDR3 length: 15 residues. The germline V gene has CDR1 SEHNR and CDR2 FQNEAQ (reference sequence). For the CDR3, the DNA is TGTGCCAGCAGCTTAGAACCGGGGCTGCGAACTGAAGCTTTCTTT. It is translated as CASSLEPGLRTEAFF.

V and J are TRBV19 and TRBJ1-1; D is undetermined. The CDR3 is 13 residues long. Germline CDR1 LNHDA, CDR2 SQIVND (reference sequence). V dropped 1 base and J dropped 4 bases, with 7 bases sitting between them. CDR3 sequence: CASSIVAGTEAFF. The DNA of the CDR3 is TGTGCCAGTAGTATAGTTGCCGGCACTGAAGCTTTCTTT.

This rearrangement joins TRBV7-9 to TRBJ2-1; TRBD1 agrees at 7 bases. V gave up 5 bases and J gave up 0 bases; unmatched junction bases: 4. This CDR3 comprises 15 residues. Per the germline V gene, CDR1 is SEHNR and CDR2 is FQNEAQ (reference sequence). CDR3: CASSADRDSYNEQFF. CDR3 nucleotides: TGTGCCAGCAGCGCAGACAGGGACTCCTACAATGAGCAGTTCTTC.

The chain uses TRBV18 and TRBJ1-2; 7 bases are shared with TRBD1. CDR1 and CDR2 from the germline V gene are KGHSH and LQKENI. With V trimmed by 4 bases and J by 4 bases, 6 bases remained unmatched. CDR3 length: 14 amino acids. The CDR3 loop is CASSQGGFGYGYTF. The CDR3 coding sequence is TGTGCCAGCTCACAAGGGGGCTTCGGCTATGGCTACACCTTC.

The V call is TRBV19, the J call TRBJ2-2; no firm D call. The CDR3 sequence is 15 residues long. Germline CDR1 is LNHDA and CDR2 is SQIVND (reference sequence). V was cut by 2 bases and J by 2 bases, with 9 bases left in between. Here the CDR3 DNA reads TGTGCCAGTAGTATACTTCAGAAAAACACCGGGGAGCTGTTTTTT. Protein: CASSILQKNTGELFF.

This clone was seen just once. CDR3 in DNA: TGTGCCAGCAGTGATATAAAAACGGTTGCCTACGAGCAGTACTTC. This sequence encodes CASSDIKTVAYEQYF. The V gene is TRBV2, the J gene TRBJ2-7; no definite D call. Trimming cost V 3 bases and J 2 bases, with 14 bases left between them. This CDR3 spans 15 amino acids. Germline V gene lookup returns CDR1 SNHLY and CDR2 FYNNEI.

V is TRBV19 and J is TRBJ1-1, with D perhaps TRBD1 (5 bases). This CDR3 is built from 13 residues. V lost 7 bases and J 1 base, leaving 10 bases between the germline ends. Germline CDR1 is LNHDA and CDR2 is SQIVND (reference sequence). CDR3: CASTPTANTEAFF. The CDR3 DNA follows: TGTGCCAGTACCCCGACAGCGAACACTGAAGCTTTCTTT.

The genes are TRBV4-3 and TRBJ2-2; 9 bases map to TRBD2. CDR3 length: 15 amino acids. Trimming cost V 4 bases and J 3 bases; bases outside gene matches: 3. Germline values: CDR1 LGHNA, CDR2 YSLEER. This chain's CDR3 is CASSRGRADTGELFF. CDR3 nucleotides: TGCGCCAGCAGCCGCGGGAGGGCCGACACCGGGGAGCTGTTTTTT.

To note about this clone: The identical CDR3 is also encoded by other nucleotide sequences in the sample. The chain joins TRBV5-1 to TRBJ2-1, with D perhaps TRBD1 (5 bases). There are 14 residues in the CDR3. Trimming cost V 0 bases and J 2 bases, with 6 bases left between them. Germline V gives CDR1 SGHRS, CDR2 YFSETQ. In DNA, the CDR3 is TGCGCCAGCAGCTTGGTGACAGCCTACAATGAGCAGTTCTTC. It is translated as CASSLVTAYNEQFF.

The rearrangement joins TRBV27 to TRBJ1-5; 7 bases align to TRBD1. The junction had 4 bases not matched to a gene; V was cut back by 2 bases and J by 3 bases. The CDR3 is made up of 15 amino acids. Germline loops: CDR1 MNHEY, CDR2 SMNVEV (reference sequence). The CDR3 bases are TGTGCCAGCAGTTTACAGGGGGAAAACAATCAGCCCCAGCATTTT. Translating gives CASSLQGENNQPQHF.

The chain's CDR3 is CASKDLGESYEQYF. CDR3 nucleotides: TGCGCCAGCAAAGACCTCGGGGAGTCCTACGAGCAGTACTTC. This sequence joins TRBV23-1 and TRBJ2-7, with D perhaps matching TRBD2 (5 bases). TRBV23-1 is recorded as an ORF, its role being uncertain. CDR3 length: 14 residues. The V gene lost 7 bases and the J gene lost 1 base, with 14 bases spanning the gap.

The CDR3: CASSKEDFGNNEQFF. In DNA, the CDR3 is TGCGCCAGCAGCAAAGAGGATTTTGGGAACAATGAGCAGTTCTTC. V usage is TRBV5-1 and J usage is TRBJ2-1, with D unclear. V dropped 4 bases and J dropped 5 bases, with 16 bases sitting between them. The germline V gene has CDR1 SGHRS and CDR2 YFSETQ. This CDR3 has 15 residues.